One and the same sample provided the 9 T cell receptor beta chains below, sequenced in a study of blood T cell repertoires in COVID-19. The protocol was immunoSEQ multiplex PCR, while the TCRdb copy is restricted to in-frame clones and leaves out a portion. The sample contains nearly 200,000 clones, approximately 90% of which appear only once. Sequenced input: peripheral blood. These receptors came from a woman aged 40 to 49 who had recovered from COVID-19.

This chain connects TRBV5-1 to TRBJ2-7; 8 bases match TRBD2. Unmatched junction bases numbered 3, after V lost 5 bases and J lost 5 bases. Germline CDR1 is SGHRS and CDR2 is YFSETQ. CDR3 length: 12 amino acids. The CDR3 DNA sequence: TGCGCCAGCAGACGGGAGGGGAACGAGCAGTACTTC. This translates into CASRREGNEQYF.

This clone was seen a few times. CDR3 in DNA: TGCAGCGTTGAAGGCCCCCACAGGGAGACTAACTATGGCTACACCTTC. Translating gives CSVEGPHRETNYGYTF. The gene calls are TRBV29-1 and TRBJ1-2; the D gene is possibly TRBD1 (6 bases). CDR3 size: 16 residues. CDR1 and CDR2 from the germline V gene are SQVTM and ANQGSEA. Trimming shortened V by 1 base and J by 0 bases, and 15 bases separated the two germline ends.

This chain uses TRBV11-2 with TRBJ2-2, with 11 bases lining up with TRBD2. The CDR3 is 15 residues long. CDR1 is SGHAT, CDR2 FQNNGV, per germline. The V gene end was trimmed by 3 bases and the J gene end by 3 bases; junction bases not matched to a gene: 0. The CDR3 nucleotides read TGTGCCAGCAGCTTGGGACTAGCGGACACCGGGGAGCTGTTTTTT. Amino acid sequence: CASSLGLADTGELFF.

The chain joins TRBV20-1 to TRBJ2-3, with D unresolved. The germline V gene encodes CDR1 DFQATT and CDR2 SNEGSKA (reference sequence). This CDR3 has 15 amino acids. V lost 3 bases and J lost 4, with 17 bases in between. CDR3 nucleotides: TGCAGTGCTAGTTCGTCTAGTCATGTTTCAGATACGCAGTATTTT. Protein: CSASSSSHVSDTQYF.

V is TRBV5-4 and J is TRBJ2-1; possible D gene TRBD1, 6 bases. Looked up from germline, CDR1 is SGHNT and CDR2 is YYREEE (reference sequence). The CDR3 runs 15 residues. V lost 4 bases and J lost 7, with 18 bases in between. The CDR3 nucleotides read TGTGCCAGCAGCCCCGGGGAGCAGGGGTGGAATGAGCAGTTCTTC. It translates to CASSPGEQGWNEQFF. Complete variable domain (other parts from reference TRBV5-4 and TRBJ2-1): ETGVTQSPTHLIKTRGQQVTLRCSSQSGHNTVSWYQQALGQGPQFIFQYYREEENGRGNFPPRFSGLQFPNYSSELNVNALELDDSALYLCASSPGEQGWNEQFFGPGTRLTVL.

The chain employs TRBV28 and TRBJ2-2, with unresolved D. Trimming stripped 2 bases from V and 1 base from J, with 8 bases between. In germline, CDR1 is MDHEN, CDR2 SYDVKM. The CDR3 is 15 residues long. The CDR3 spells CASSLIGGNTGELFF. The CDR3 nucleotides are TGTGCCAGCAGTTTAATTGGCGGGAACACCGGGGAGCTGTTTTTT.

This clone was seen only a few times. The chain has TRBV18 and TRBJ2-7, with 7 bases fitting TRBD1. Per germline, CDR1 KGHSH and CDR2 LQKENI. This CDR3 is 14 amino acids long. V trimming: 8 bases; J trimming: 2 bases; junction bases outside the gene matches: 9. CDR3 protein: CASQFGQEAYEQYF. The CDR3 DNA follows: TGTGCCAGCCAATTCGGACAGGAAGCCTACGAGCAGTACTTC.

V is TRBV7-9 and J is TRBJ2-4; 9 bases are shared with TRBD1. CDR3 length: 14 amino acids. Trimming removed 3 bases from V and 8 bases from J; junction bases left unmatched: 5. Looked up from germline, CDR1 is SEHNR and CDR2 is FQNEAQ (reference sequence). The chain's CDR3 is CASSFDRGWDIQYF. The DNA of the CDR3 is TGTGCCAGCAGCTTTGACAGGGGGTGGGACATTCAGTACTTC.

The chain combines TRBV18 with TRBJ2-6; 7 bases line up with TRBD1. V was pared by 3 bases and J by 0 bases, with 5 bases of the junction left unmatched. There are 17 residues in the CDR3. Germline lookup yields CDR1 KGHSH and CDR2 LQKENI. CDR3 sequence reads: CASSPGQYYSGANVLTF. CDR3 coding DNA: TGTGCCAGCTCACCGGGACAGTATTACTCTGGGGCCAACGTCCTGACTTTC.